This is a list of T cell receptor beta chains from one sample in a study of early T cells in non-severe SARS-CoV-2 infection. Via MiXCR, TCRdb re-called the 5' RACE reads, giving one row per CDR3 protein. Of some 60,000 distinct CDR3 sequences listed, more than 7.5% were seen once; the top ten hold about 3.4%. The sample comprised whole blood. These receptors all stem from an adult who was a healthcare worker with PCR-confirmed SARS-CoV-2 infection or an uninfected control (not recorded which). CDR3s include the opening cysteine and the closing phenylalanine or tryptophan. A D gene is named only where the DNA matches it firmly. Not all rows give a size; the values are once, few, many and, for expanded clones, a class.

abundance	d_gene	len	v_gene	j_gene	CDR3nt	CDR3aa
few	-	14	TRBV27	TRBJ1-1	TGTGCCAGCAGTCTAGGGGTGAGAGACACTGAAGCTTTCTTT	CASSLGVRDTEAFF
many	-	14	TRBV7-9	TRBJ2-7	TGTGCCAGCAGCTTAGTCGGCCCTGCCTACGAGCAGTACTTC	CASSLVGPAYEQYF
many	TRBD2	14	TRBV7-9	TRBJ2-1	TGTGCCAGCAGCTTGAGCGGGAGGGCCGTTGAGCAGTTCTTC	CASSLSGRAVEQFF
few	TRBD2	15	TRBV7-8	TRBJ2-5	TGTGCCAGCAGCTTACTTGTAGCGGGAATTAAGACCCAGTACTTC	CASSLLVAGIKTQYF
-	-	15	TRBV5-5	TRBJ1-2	TGTGCCAGCAGCTGGACGGCCTCGCCTAACTATGGCTACACCTTC	CASSWTASPNYGYTF
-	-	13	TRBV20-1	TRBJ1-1	TGCAGTGCGCGGAGGCAGGGGAACACTGAAGCTTTCTTT	CSARRQGNTEAFF
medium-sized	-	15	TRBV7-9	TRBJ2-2	TGTGCCAGCAGCCCCGGACTGACGAACACCGGGGAGCTGTTTTTT	CASSPGLTNTGELFF
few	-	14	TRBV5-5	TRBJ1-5	TGTGCCAGCAGCTTGTCGACAGACAATCAGCCCCAGCATTTT	CASSLSTDNQPQHF
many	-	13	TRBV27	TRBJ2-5	TGTGCCAGCAGTTTACGTTTTGGAGAGACCCAGTACTTC	CASSLRFGETQYF
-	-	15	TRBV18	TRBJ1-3	TGTGCCAGCTCACCACCCGAGAGCTCTGGAAACACCATATATTTT	CASSPPESSGNTIYF
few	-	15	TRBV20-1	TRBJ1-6	TGCAGTGCTCACGCGGCGGGACGTAGGACCTCACCCCTCCACTTT	CSAHAAGRRTSPLHF
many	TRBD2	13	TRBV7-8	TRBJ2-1	TGTGCCAGCAGCCTTGGACTAGACAATGAGCAGTTCTTC	CASSLGLDNEQFF
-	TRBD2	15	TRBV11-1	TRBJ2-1	TGTGCCAGCAGCTTAAACGAGCGGGGAAACAATGAGCAGTTCTTC	CASSLNERGNNEQFF
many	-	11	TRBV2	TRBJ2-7	TGTGCCAGCTCGGGAGTTTACGAGCAGTACTTC	CASSGVYEQYF
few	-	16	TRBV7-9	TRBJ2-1	TGTGCCAGCAGCTTAGGCGGCTCTAGCGCTGCGAATGAGCAGTTCTTC	CASSLGGSSAANEQFF
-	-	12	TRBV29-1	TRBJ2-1	TGCAGCGTTGTCGGGTCGTATGATGAGCAGTTCTTC	CSVVGSYDEQFF
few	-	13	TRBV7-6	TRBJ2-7	TGTGCCAGCAGCTCGAACATCGACAACGAGCAGTACTTC	CASSSNIDNEQYF
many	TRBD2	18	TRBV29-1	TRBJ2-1	TGCAGCGTTGGAGCGAGCGGGAGGAACCCTACGTCCTACAATGAGCAGTTCTTC	CSVGASGRNPTSYNEQFF
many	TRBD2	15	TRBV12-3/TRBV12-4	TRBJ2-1	TGTGCCAGCAGTACGCGGACTAGCGAGAACAATGAGCAGTTCTTC	CASSTRTSENNEQFF
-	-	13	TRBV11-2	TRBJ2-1	TGTGCCAGCAGCTCTGATCAGCGCGATGAGCAGTTCTTC	CASSSDQRDEQFF
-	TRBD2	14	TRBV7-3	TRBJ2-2	TGTGCCAGCAGCCCGCCGGGGGGGCCCGGGGAGCTGTTTTTT	CASSPPGGPGELFF
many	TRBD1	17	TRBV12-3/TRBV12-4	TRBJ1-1	TGTGCCAGCAGTTTAAGGGGGGCAGGACAGGGGTCCACTGAAGCTTTCTTT	CASSLRGAGQGSTEAFF
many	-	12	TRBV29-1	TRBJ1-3	TGCAGCGTCGGACAGACTGGAAACACCATATATTTT	CSVGQTGNTIYF
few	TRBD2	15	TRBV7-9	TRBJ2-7	TGTGCCAGCAGCCGACCGACTAGCGGGAGCTACGAGCAGTACTTC	CASSRPTSGSYEQYF
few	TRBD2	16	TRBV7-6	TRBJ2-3	TGTGCCAGCAGCTTAGAAGCGGGGCTGATTGCAGATACGCAGTATTTT	CASSLEAGLIADTQYF
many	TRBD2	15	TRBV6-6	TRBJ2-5	TGTGCCAGCAGCCCTTCTAGCGGGATGACGGAGACCCAGTACTTC	CASSPSSGMTETQYF
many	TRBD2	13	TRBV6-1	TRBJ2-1	TGTGCCAGCAGTGAAGTAGCGGGAGGCCAGCAGTTCTTC	CASSEVAGGQQFF
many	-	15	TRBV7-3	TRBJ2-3	TGTGCCAGCAGCTTATACGGGAGTGGGACAGATACGCAGTATTTT	CASSLYGSGTDTQYF
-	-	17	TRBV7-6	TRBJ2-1	TGTGCCAGCAGCCCCTACCAGGGTCGAGCGGACTACAATGAGCAGTTCTTC	CASSPYQGRADYNEQFF
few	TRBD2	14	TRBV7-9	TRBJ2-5	TGTGCCAGCATCGAACTAGCGGGAGAAGTGCCCCAGTACTTC	CASIELAGEVPQYF
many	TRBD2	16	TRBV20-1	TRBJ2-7	TGCAGTGCTAGATCGAGGACTAGCGGGAGTCTCTACGAGCAGTACTTC	CSARSRTSGSLYEQYF
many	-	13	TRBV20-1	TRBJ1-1	TGCAGTGCCCGCAACACCGAGGGCACTGAAGCTTTCTTT	CSARNTEGTEAFF
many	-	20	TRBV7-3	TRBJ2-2	TGTGCCAGCAGCCCCCTCCCCTTCGGGCTAGCAGGCGAGAGGACCGGGGAGCTGTTTTTT	CASSPLPFGLAGERTGELFF
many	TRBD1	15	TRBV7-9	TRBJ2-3	TGTGCCAGCAGCCATGGACAGGCAGCCACAGATACGCAGTATTTT	CASSHGQAATDTQYF
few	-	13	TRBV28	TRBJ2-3	TGTGCCAGCAGCTTCCCTGAGACGTATACGCAGTATTTT	CASSFPETYTQYF
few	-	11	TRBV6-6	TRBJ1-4	TGTGCCAGCAGTCACGGTGAAAAACTGTTTTTT	CASSHGEKLFF
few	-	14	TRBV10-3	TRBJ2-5	TGTGCCATCAGAGAGGGGGACTCGTGGGAGACCCAGTACTTC	CAIREGDSWETQYF
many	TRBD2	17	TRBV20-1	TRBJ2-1	TGCAGTGTTATTGGGACTAGCGGACTAATCTCCTACAATGAGCAGTTCTTC	CSVIGTSGLISYNEQFF
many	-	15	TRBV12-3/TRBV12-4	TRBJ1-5	TGTGCCAGCAGTTCCAGGGATCGGAGCAATCAGCCCCAGCATTTT	CASSSRDRSNQPQHF
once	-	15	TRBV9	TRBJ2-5	TGTGTCAGCAGCGTAGAGGGGCTAGATTCAGAGACCCAGTACTTC	CVSSVEGLDSETQYF
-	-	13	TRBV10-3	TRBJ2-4	TGTGCCATCAGTGCGGGTGCCAAAAACATTCAGTACTTC	CAISAGAKNIQYF
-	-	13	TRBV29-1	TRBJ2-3	TGCAGCGTTGAAGGGCAGGAGGCAGATACGCAGTATTTT	CSVEGQEADTQYF
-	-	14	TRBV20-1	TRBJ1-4	TGCAGTGCTAGAGGTGTTTCAGGGAACGAAAAACTGTTTTTT	CSARGVSGNEKLFF
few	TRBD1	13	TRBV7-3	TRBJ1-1	TGTGCCAGCAGTCGGGACAGTAACACTGAAGCTTTCTTT	CASSRDSNTEAFF
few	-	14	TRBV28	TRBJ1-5	TGTGCCAGCAGTTTCGGTGGGAATGGTCAGCCCCAGCATTTT	CASSFGGNGQPQHF
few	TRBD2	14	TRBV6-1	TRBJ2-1	TGTGCCAGCACGGCCCTAGCGGGAGGCTCAGAGCAGTTCTTC	CASTALAGGSEQFF
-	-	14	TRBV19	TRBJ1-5	TGTGCCAGTACCGGGACGTTGGGCCATCAGCCCCAGCATTTT	CASTGTLGHQPQHF
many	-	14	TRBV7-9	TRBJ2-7	TGTGCCAGCAGCTTAGACGGAGGTACCTACGAGCAGTACTTC	CASSLDGGTYEQYF
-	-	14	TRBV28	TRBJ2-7	TGTGCCAGCAGTTTAGGGCAGGGATTCTACGAGCAGTACTTC	CASSLGQGFYEQYF
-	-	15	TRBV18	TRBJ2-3	TGTGCCAGCTCACCAGGTACAGGTCGCACAGATACGCAGTATTTT	CASSPGTGRTDTQYF
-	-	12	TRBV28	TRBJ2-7	TGTGCCAGCAGTACCCCCCCCTACGAGCAGTACTTC	CASSTPPYEQYF
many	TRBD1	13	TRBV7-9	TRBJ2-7	TGTGCCAGCAGCCCCCCCTTAGGGACAGGGCAGTACTTC	CASSPPLGTGQYF
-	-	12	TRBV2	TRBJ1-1	TGTGCCAGCAGTGAACTGAACACTGAAGCTTTCTTT	CASSELNTEAFF
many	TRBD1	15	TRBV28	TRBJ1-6	TGTGCCAGCAGTATAACCGGGACAGGGTATTCACCCCTCCACTTT	CASSITGTGYSPLHF
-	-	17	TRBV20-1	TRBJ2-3	TGCAGTGCTAGAGCCAACAGGGGGACTAGGAGCACAGATACGCAGTATTTT	CSARANRGTRSTDTQYF
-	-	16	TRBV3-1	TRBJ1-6	TGTGCCAGCAGCCAAGATTTAGGGGCGCGAGGCTCACCCCTCCACTTT	CASSQDLGARGSPLHF
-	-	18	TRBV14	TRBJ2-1	TGTGCCAGCAGCTCACTCCTCCGGGACCTCCCTGATGGCAATGAGCAGTTCTTC	CASSSLLRDLPDGNEQFF